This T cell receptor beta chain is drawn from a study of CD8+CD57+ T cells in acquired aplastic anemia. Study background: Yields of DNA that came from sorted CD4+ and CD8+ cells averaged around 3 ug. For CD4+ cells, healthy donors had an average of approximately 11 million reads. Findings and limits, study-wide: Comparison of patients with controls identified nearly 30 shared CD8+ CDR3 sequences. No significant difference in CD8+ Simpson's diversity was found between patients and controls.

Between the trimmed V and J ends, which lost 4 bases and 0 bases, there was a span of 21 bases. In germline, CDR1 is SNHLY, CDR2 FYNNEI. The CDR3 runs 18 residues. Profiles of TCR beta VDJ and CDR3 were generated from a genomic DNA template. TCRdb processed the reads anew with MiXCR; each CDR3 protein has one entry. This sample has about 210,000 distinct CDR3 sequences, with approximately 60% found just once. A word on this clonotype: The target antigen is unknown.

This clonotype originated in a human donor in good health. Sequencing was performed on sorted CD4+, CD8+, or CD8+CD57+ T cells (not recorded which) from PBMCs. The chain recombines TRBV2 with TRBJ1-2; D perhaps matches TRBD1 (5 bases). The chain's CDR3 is CASSGRPGRTDPNYGYTF. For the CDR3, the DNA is TGTGCCAGCAGTGGAAGACCAGGGAGGACGGATCCTAACTATGGCTACACCTTC.